This T cell receptor beta chain was sequenced in a study of cytomegalovirus exposure and HLA in healthy donors. Primers: 60 Vbeta forward and 13 Jbeta reverse. The repertoire was sequenced with immunoSEQ multiplex PCR; TCRdb's copy has only in-frame clones and lacks some. There are 150,000 to 200,000 clones in the sample; roughly four fifths occur only once, and approximately 1% lies in the top ten. V lost 3 bases and J lost 6; bases outside the gene matches: 3. There are 16 residues in the CDR3. Germline CDR1 and CDR2: SGHRS and YFSETQ. The sample consisted of PBMCs. This TCR was sampled from a woman aged 40 to 49 in good health and CMV-seronegative. This rearrangement joins TRBV5-1 to TRBJ2-2, with 15 bases fitting TRBD2. The CDR3 is CASSSGLAGGAGELFF. The CDR3 DNA follows: TGCGCCAGCAGCTCAGGACTAGCGGGAGGGGCCGGGGAGCTGTTTTTT.